The present entry profiles one T cell receptor beta chain with its context. Its antigen is still unknown. This sample was taken from a study of cytomegalovirus exposure and HLA in healthy donors. Study observations and caveats: A later analysis associated 15,000 to 20,000 TCR beta sequences with HLA alleles at a 0.05 false discovery rate.

The donors comprised healthy bone marrow donors. Donors counted as nominally healthy when sampled, yet unrecorded immune exposures were likely. PCR involved 60 Vbeta and 13 Jbeta primers. TCRdb's table, derived via immunoSEQ multiplex PCR, lists solely in-frame clones and lacks some. The data show approximately 220,000 clones, around four fifths seen once. The CDR3 has 16 amino acids. Trimming removed 5 bases from V and 6 bases from J; junction bases left unmatched: 11. Looked up from germline, CDR1 is SEHNR and CDR2 is FQNEAQ (reference sequence). The chain is built from TRBV7-9 and TRBJ1-5, with 9 bases aligning to TRBD1. This receptor was obtained from a boy aged 2 to 9 in good health and CMV-seronegative. What was sequenced was PBMCs. CDR3 DNA: TGTGCCAGCAGCCCAGAACCGGGACAGGGAGCTCAGCCCCAGCATTTT. As protein: CASSPEPGQGAQPQHF.